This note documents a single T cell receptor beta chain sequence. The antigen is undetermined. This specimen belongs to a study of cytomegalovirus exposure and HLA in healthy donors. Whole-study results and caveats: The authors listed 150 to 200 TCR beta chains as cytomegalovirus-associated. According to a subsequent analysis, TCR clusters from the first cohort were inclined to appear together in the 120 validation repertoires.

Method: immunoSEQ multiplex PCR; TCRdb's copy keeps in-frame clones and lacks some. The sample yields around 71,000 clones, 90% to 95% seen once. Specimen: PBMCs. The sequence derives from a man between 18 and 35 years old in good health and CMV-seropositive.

CDR3 in DNA: TGTGCCAGTAGTTCGTGGACAGACTCCTACGAGCAGTACTTC. It encodes CASSSWTDSYEQYF. V and J are TRBV19 and TRBJ2-7, with a possible D match to TRBD1 (6 bases). The germline V and J ends were trimmed by 5 bases and 0 bases, with 11 bases remaining between them. Germline V gene lookup returns CDR1 LNHDA and CDR2 SQIVND (reference sequence). The CDR3 loop spans 14 amino acids. The full variable domain, with the rest looked up from reference TRBV19 and TRBJ2-7, is DGGITQSPKYLFRKEGQNVTLSCEQNLNHDAMYWYRQDPGQGLRLIYYSQIVNDFQKGDIAEGYSVSREKKESFPLTVTSAQKNPTAFYLCASSSWTDSYEQYFGPGTRLTVT.